The 14 T cell receptor beta chains in this list originate from one sample, sequenced in a study of monozygotic twins with inflammatory bowel disease. TCRdb reanalyzed the 5' RACE reads and collapses them to one entry per CDR3 protein, without DNA. The record lists around 380,000 distinct CDR3 sequences, of which the ten most abundant hold less than 2.5%. Sequenced material: blood. The receptor set was obtained from a human donor with ulcerative colitis or Crohn's disease, or a healthy co-twin of an affected twin (not recorded which).

The rearrangement links TRBV5-1 to TRBJ1-1. Germline-derived CDR1 and CDR2 are SGHRS and YFSETQ. The CDR3 is 14 residues long. CDR3 loop: CASSLLPTPLEAFF. The whole variable domain, remainder taken from reference TRBV5-1 and TRBJ1-1, is KAGVTQTPRYLIKTRGQQVTLSCSPISGHRSVSWYQQTPGQGLQFLFEYFSETQRNKGNFPGRFSGRQFSNSRSEMNVSTLELGDSALYLCASSLLPTPLEAFFGQGTRLTVV.

The chain joins TRBV4-2 to TRBJ2-5; the TRBD1 assignment by TCRdb is unverifiable without DNA. Germline-derived CDR1 and CDR2 are LGHNA and YNFKEQ. The CDR3 runs 15 residues. The CDR3 loop reads CASSQAGQDQETQYF.

The CDR3 is CASSSGQAGVYGYTF. The chain links TRBV7-9 to TRBJ1-2; TCRdb's D call, TRBD1, is unchecked because there is no DNA. Germline loops: CDR1 SEHNR, CDR2 FQNEAQ (reference sequence). The CDR3 contains 15 residues.

The chain employs TRBV19 and TRBJ1-1; checking the TCRdb D call of TRBD1 is not possible without DNA. The CDR3 totals 12 residues. Germline V gene data show CDR1 as LNHDA and CDR2 as SQIVND (reference sequence). The CDR3 here is CACQGSVAEAFF.

The chain links TRBV27 to TRBJ2-5; the D gene TCRdb calls, TRBD2, cannot be checked with no DNA. Per germline, CDR1 MNHEY and CDR2 SMNVEV (reference sequence). The CDR3 extends over 18 amino acids. The CDR3 spells CASSPSPQTRREGETQYF.

The chain carries TRBV24-1 and TRBJ2-3; TCRdb picks TRBD2, but there is no DNA to check that call. CDR3 length: 15 amino acids. The germline gives CDR1 KGHDR, CDR2 SFDVKD. CDR3 loop: CATSGLAGGTDTQYF.

J is TRBJ1-5 and V is TRBV2; TCRdb indicates TRBD1, and absent DNA this call remains unverified. Germline V gives CDR1 SNHLY, CDR2 FYNNEI. The CDR3 is 13 amino acids. The chain's CDR3 is CASRGQGTQPQHF.

The chain combines TRBV6-5 with TRBJ1-1; TCRdb outputs TRBD1, but without DNA this stays unchecked. The germline CDR1 and CDR2 sequences are MNHEY and SVGAGI. The CDR3 spans 16 residues. CDR3 region: CASSYSGGKMNTEAFF.

The CDR3 is CASSLVGQGFSF. This chain uses TRBV7-9 with TRBJ2-7; with no DNA, the TCRdb D assignment of TRBD1 cannot be verified. The length of the CDR3 is 12 residues. Per germline, CDR1 SEHNR and CDR2 FQNEAQ (reference sequence).

This sequence joins TRBV24-1 and TRBJ2-5. This CDR3 is 13 amino acids long. Germline V gives CDR1 KGHDR, CDR2 SFDVKD. CDR3 protein: CATSVADLETQYF.

CDR3 amino acids: CATGKGKETQYF. The J gene is TRBJ2-5, the V gene TRBV15. CDR3 length equals 12 residues. Germline values: CDR1 LNHNV, CDR2 YYDKDF (reference sequence).

The chain is built from TRBV7-2 and TRBJ1-4; TCRdb proposes TRBD1, but this gene call is untestable without DNA. The CDR3 is 14 amino acids. CDR1 is SGHTA and CDR2 is FQGNSA in the germline V gene. Here the CDR3 reads CASSLQGAGEKLFF.

The chain recombines TRBV5-1 with TRBJ1-1; TCRdb names TRBD1, which stays unverified in the absence of DNA. This CDR3 is built from 18 residues. Germline loops: CDR1 SGHRS, CDR2 YFSETQ. The CDR3 protein is CASSTWAHRAEVNTEAFF. The full variable domain, in which reference TRBV5-1 and TRBJ1-1 provide the parts outside the CDR3, is KAGVTQTPRYLIKTRGQQVTLSCSPISGHRSVSWYQQTPGQGLQFLFEYFSETQRNKGNFPGRFSGRQFSNSRSEMNVSTLELGDSALYLCASSTWAHRAEVNTEAFFGQGTRLTVV.

This chain links TRBV24-1 with TRBJ2-2; TCRdb's D gene call, TRBD2, goes unchecked for lack of DNA. The CDR3 covers 16 residues. The germline gives CDR1 KGHDR, CDR2 SFDVKD. CDR3 residues: CATSAPTRGVTGELFF.